These 14 T cell receptor beta chains were all obtained from the same sample, sequenced in a study of T cells in Graves' hyperthyroidism and ophthalmopathy. It was RNA transcripts that yielded the amplified TCR beta CDR3 regions. The primer set for the first-round RT-PCR of the TCR CDR3 was HTBI. A single record per CDR3 protein comes from TCRdb applying MiXCR to the multiplex PCR reads. Counted here are 500,000 to 750,000 distinct CDR3 sequences, 15% to 18% occurring once; the ten biggest clones make up roughly 6.6%. The sequenced sample was blood. The receptors stem from a woman aged 30 to 39 with Graves' hyperthyroidism.

The chain employs TRBV7-6 and TRBJ2-1; perhaps TRBD1 as D (6 bases). V was clipped by 0 bases and J by 7 bases, with 13 bases between them. The CDR3 has 15 residues. Germline-derived CDR1 and CDR2 are SGHVS and FNYEAQ. The CDR3: CASSLARQEGNEQFF. The DNA of the CDR3 is TGTGCCAGCAGCTTAGCGAGACAGGAAGGGAATGAGCAGTTCTTC. Complete variable domain (other parts from reference TRBV7-6 and TRBJ2-1): GAGVSQSPRYKVTKRGQDVALRCDPISGHVSLYWYRQALGQGPEFLTYFNYEAQQDKSGLPNDRFSAERPEGSISTLTIQRTEQRDSAMYRCASSLARQEGNEQFFGPGTRLTVL.

This clonotype was counted between two and nine times. V is TRBV20-1 and J is TRBJ1-1; no firm D call. The CDR3 is 12 amino acids. V lost 0 bases, J lost 8 bases, and 10 bases lay in between. The germline V gene encodes CDR1 DFQATT and CDR2 SNEGSKA (reference sequence). The CDR3 loop reads CSARDPPREAFF. CDR3 sequence (DNA): TGCAGTGCTAGAGATCCCCCCCGGGAAGCTTTCTTT.

This clonotype was detected ten times or more. V and J are TRBV20-1 and TRBJ2-1, with D possibly matching TRBD2 (5 bases). Germline CDR1 is DFQATT and CDR2 is SNEGSKA (reference sequence). This CDR3 is built from 11 residues. Trimming removed 1 base at V and 12 bases at J, with 10 bases between. The CDR3 DNA reads TGCAGTGCTAGAGCTAGCCACGCGCAGTTCTTC. Translating it yields CSARASHAQFF.

The chain is built from TRBV28 and TRBJ1-5; D not certain. The V end was cut by 2 bases, the J end by 4 bases, with 15 bases between. Germline CDR1 MDHEN, CDR2 SYDVKM. This CDR3 comprises 16 residues. The DNA of the CDR3 is TGTGCCAGCAGTTTACATATTGGACGAGAAAATCAGCCCCAGCATTTT. Amino acid sequence: CASSLHIGRENQPQHF.

The table lists this clonotype with a few counts. V usage is TRBV27 and J usage is TRBJ2-7; TRBD1 might be the D (6 bases). CDR3 length: 14 residues. The V end was cut by 6 bases, the J end by 5 bases, with 17 bases between. Germline assignment: CDR1 MNHEY and CDR2 SMNVEV (reference sequence). This chain's CDR3 is CASRGPGQIHEQYF. CDR3 in DNA: TGTGCCAGCAGGGGCCCGGGACAAATCCACGAGCAGTACTTC.

This clonotype was seen repeatedly, ten times or more. The chain has TRBV7-3 and TRBJ2-5; 11 positions match TRBD2. Looked up from germline, CDR1 is SGHTA and CDR2 is FQGTGA. The J segment lost 4 bases and the V segment lost 1 base, leaving 2 bases of the junction unmatched. The CDR3 length is 15 residues. The CDR3 sequence: CASSLRGLAGETQYF. CDR3 bases: TGTGCCAGCAGCTTAAGAGGACTAGCGGGAGAGACCCAGTACTTC.

This clonotype was seen repeatedly, ten times or more. The chain is built from TRBV5-1 and TRBJ2-7, with 13 bases identical to TRBD2. Germline V gene sequence: CDR1 SGHRS, CDR2 YFSETQ. This CDR3 has 18 residues. With 3 bases clipped from V and 3 bases from J, the junction kept 12 bases outside the gene matches. The CDR3 nucleotides are TGCGCCAGCAGCTCGGCGGCAACGGGACTAGCGGGATTCTACGAGCAGTACTTC. It codes for CASSSAATGLAGFYEQYF.

This clonotype turned up a few times. The rearrangement links TRBV2 to TRBJ1-1; the D gene is possibly TRBD1 (6 bases). The germline V gene encodes CDR1 SNHLY and CDR2 FYNNEI. The CDR3 runs 12 residues. With 6 bases removed from V and 5 bases from J, the gap between germline ends came to 10 bases. The CDR3 nucleotides are TGTGCCAGCAGAGCACAGGGAACTGAAGCTTTCTTT. Its protein is CASRAQGTEAFF.

The gene calls are TRBV6-1 and TRBJ2-7; 8 bases are a match to TRBD2. The junction had 9 bases not matched to a gene; V was cut back by 6 bases and J by 5 bases. Germline V gene data show CDR1 as MNHNS and CDR2 as SASEGT. This CDR3 has 14 residues. CDR3 bases: TGTGCCAGCAGGTGGAGCGGGAGTGTGGACGAGCAGTACTTC. Its translation is CASRWSGSVDEQYF.

This chain uses TRBV24-1 with TRBJ2-1; 8 bases are shared with TRBD2. In germline, CDR1 is KGHDR, CDR2 SFDVKD. Germline trimming cut 8 bases from V and 12 bases from J; bases unmatched to any gene: 8. CDR3 length: 12 amino acids. Written as DNA, the CDR3 is TGTGCCACCATGACCCGGGAGGGGCGGCAGTTCTTC. Translated: CATMTREGRQFF.

The CDR3 sequence: CATSRDPGLGNEQFF. The CDR3 coding sequence is TGTGCCACCAGCAGAGACCCAGGACTCGGCAATGAGCAGTTCTTC. The chain joins TRBV15 to TRBJ2-1, with a weak D call TRBD2 (5 bases). V lost 0 bases to trimming and J lost 6 bases, with 12 bases between them. The germline gives CDR1 LNHNV, CDR2 YYDKDF (reference sequence). CDR3 length equals 15 residues. Full variable domain (outside the CDR3, taken from reference TRBV15 and TRBJ2-1): DAMVIQNPRYQVTQFGKPVTLSCSQTLNHNVMYWYQQKSSQAPKLLFHYYDKDFNNEADTPDNFQSRRPNTSFCFLDIRSPGLGDTAMYLCATSRDPGLGNEQFFGPGTRLTVL.

This clonotype showed up many times. The J gene is TRBJ2-1, the V gene TRBV2; TRBD1 agrees at 8 bases. The junction had 6 bases not matched to a gene; V was cut back by 8 bases and J by 3 bases. The CDR3 is 14 amino acids. Germline CDR1 SNHLY, CDR2 FYNNEI. The CDR3 bases are TGTGCCAGCTCCACGGACAGGGACTACAATGAGCAGTTCTTC. It is translated as CASSTDRDYNEQFF.

A word on this clonotype: This clone may be a read error of a much larger clone one base away. The chain is built from TRBV6-5 and TRBJ2-1, with 8 bases aligning to TRBD2. Germline values: CDR1 MNHEY, CDR2 SVGAGI. The CDR3 runs 15 residues. The CDR3 coding sequence is TGTGCCTGCAGTTACTCGAACAGCGGGAGCTATGAGCAGTTCTTC. Translated: CACSYSNSGSYEQFF.

This clonotype was detected ten times or more. V gene TRBV18 combines with J gene TRBJ1-1; D ambiguous. Looked up from germline, CDR1 is KGHSH and CDR2 is LQKENI. The V end was cut by 5 bases, the J end by 2 bases, with 15 bases between. The CDR3 contains 15 residues. CDR3 nucleotide sequence: TGTGCCAGCTCATCCTCGCAGGAGTTTAACACTGAAGCTTTCTTT. It yields the protein CASSSSQEFNTEAFF.